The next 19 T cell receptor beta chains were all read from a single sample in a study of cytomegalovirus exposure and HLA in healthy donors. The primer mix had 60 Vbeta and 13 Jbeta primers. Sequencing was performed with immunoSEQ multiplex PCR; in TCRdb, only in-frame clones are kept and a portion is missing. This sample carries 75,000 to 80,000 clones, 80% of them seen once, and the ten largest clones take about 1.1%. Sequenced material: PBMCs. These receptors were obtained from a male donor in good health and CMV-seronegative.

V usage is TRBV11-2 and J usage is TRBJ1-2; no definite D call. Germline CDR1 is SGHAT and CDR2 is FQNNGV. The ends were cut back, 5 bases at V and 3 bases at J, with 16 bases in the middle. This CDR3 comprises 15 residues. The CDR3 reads CASSPRIGGDYGYTF. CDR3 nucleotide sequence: TGTGCCAGCAGCCCTCGGATTGGCGGGGACTATGGCTACACCTTC. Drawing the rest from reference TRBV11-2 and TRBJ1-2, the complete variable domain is EAGVAQSPRYKIIEKRQSVAFWCNPISGHATLYWYQQILGQGPKLLIQFQNNGVVDDSQLPKDRFSAERLKGVDSTLKIQPAKLEDSAVYLCASSPRIGGDYGYTFGSGTRLTVV.

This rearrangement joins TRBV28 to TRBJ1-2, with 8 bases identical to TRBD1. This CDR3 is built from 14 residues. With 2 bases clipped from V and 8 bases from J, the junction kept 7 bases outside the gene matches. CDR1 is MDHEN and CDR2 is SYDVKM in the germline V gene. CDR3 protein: CASSLTQGASGYTF. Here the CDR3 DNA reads TGTGCCAGCAGTTTAACGCAGGGGGCGTCGGGCTACACCTTC.

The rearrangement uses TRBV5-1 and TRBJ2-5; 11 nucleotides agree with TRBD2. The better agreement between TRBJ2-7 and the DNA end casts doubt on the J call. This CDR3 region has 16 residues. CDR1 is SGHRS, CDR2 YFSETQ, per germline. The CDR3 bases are TGCGCCAGCAGCTTGGGTTCTAGCGGGAGGCTAGGCGAGCAGTACTTC. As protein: CASSLGSSGRLGEQYF.

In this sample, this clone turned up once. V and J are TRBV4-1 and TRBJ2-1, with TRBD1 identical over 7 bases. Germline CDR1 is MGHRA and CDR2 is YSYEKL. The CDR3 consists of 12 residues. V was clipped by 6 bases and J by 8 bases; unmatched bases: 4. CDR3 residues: CASRPDRDEQFF. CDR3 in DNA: TGCGCCAGCAGACCTGACAGGGATGAGCAGTTCTTC.

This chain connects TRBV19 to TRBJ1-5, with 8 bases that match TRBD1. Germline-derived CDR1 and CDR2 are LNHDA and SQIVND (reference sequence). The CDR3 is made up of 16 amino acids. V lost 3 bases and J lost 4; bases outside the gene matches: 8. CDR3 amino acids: CASSIVSDRVNQPQHF. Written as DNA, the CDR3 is TGTGCCAGTAGTATTGTCTCGGACAGGGTTAATCAGCCCCAGCATTTT.

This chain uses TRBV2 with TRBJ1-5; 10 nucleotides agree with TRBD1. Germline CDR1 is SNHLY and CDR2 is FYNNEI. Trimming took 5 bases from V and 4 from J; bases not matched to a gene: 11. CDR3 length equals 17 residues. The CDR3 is CASSHTRDRGENQPQHF. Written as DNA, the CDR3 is TGTGCCAGCAGTCACACCCGGGACAGGGGAGAGAATCAGCCCCAGCATTTT.

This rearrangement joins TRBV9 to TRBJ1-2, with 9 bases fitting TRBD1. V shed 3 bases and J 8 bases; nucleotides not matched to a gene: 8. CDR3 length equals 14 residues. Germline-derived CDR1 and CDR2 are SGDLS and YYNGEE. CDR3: CASSGGQGRGGYTF. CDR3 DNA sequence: TGTGCCAGCAGCGGAGGACAGGGGAGAGGCGGCTACACCTTC.

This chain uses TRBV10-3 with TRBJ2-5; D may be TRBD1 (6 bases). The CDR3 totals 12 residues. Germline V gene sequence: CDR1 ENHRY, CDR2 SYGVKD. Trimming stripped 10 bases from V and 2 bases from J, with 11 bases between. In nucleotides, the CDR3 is TGTGCCACCGGACAGCTACAAGAGACCCAGTACTTC. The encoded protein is CATGQLQETQYF.

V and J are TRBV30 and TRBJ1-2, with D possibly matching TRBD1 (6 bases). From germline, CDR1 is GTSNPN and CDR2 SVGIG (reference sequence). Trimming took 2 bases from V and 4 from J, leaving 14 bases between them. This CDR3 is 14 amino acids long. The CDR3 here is CAWSSGHLSYGYTF. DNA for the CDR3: TGTGCCTGGAGTTCGGGACACTTATCCTATGGCTACACCTTC.

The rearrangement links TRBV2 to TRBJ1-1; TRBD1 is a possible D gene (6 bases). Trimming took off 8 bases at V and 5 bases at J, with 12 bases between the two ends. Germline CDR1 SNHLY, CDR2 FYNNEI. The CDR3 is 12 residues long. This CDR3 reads CASQQGETEAFF. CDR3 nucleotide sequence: TGTGCCAGCCAACAGGGTGAGACTGAAGCTTTCTTT.

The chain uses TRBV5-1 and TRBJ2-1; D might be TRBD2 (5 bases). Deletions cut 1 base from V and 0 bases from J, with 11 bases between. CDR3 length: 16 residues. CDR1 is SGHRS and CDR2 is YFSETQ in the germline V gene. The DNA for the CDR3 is TGCGCCAGCAGCTTGCCCAGCGGAAGCTCCTACAATGAGCAGTTCTTC. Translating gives CASSLPSGSSYNEQFF.

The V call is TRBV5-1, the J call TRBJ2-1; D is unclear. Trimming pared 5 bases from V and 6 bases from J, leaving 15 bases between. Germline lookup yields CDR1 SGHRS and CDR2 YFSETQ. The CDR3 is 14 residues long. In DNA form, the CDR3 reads TGCGCCAGCAGACCCATGCAGGCCTTCAATGAGCAGTTCTTC. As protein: CASRPMQAFNEQFF.

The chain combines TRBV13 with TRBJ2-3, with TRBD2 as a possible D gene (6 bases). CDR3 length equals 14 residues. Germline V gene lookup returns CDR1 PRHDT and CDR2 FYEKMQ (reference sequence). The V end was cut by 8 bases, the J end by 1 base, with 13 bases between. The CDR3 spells CASRHSGGTDTQYF. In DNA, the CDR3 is TGTGCCAGCCGCCATTCGGGAGGCACAGATACGCAGTATTTT.

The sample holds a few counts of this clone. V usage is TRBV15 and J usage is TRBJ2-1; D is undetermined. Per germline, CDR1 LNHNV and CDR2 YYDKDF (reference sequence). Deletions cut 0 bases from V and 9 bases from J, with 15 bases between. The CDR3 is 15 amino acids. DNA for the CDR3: TGTGCCACCAGCAGAGATGTTGCAGGTGATGGTGAGCAGTTCTTC. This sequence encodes CATSRDVAGDGEQFF.

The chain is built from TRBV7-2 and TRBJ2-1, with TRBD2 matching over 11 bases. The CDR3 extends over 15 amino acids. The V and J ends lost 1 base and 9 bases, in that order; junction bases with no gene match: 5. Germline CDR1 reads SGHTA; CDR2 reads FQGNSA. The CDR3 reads CASSLVAGGRSEQFF. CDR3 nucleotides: TGTGCCAGCAGCTTAGTAGCGGGGGGGCGCAGTGAGCAGTTCTTC. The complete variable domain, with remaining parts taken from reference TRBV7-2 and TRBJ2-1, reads GAGVSQSPSNKVTEKGKDVELRCDPISGHTALYWYRQSLGQGLEFLIYFQGNSAPDKSGLPSDRFSAERTGGSVSTLTIQRTQQEDSAVYLCASSLVAGGRSEQFFGPGTRLTVL.

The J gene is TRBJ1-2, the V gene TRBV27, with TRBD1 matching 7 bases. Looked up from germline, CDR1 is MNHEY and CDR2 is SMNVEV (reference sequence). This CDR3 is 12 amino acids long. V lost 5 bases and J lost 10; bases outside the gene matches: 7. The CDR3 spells CASSETGRDYTF. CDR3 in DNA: TGTGCCAGCAGTGAGACAGGGCGGGACTACACCTTC.

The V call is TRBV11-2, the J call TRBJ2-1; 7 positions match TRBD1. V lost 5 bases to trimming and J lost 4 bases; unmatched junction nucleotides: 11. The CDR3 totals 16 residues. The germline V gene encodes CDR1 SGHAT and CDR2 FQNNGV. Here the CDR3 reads CASSRIQGSAYNEQFF. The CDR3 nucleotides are TGTGCCAGCAGCCGGATACAGGGGAGCGCTTACAATGAGCAGTTCTTC. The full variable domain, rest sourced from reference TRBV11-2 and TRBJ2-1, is EAGVAQSPRYKIIEKRQSVAFWCNPISGHATLYWYQQILGQGPKLLIQFQNNGVVDDSQLPKDRFSAERLKGVDSTLKIQPAKLEDSAVYLCASSRIQGSAYNEQFFGPGTRLTVL.

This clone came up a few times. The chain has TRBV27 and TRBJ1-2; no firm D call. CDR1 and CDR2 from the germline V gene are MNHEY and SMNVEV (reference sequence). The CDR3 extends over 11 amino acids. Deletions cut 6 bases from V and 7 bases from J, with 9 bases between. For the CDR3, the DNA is TGTGCCAGCAGGGGTGCTAGTGGCTACACCTTC. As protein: CASRGASGYTF.

The CDR3 sequence is CASSFRDRANEQFF. The DNA of the CDR3 is TGTGCCAGCAGCTTTCGGGACAGGGCCAATGAGCAGTTCTTC. The V gene is TRBV5-5, the J gene TRBJ2-1; TRBD1 agrees at 9 bases. The germline V gene encodes CDR1 SGHKS and CDR2 YYEKEE (reference sequence). The CDR3 is 14 residues long. V shed 2 bases and J 6 bases; nucleotides not matched to a gene: 3.